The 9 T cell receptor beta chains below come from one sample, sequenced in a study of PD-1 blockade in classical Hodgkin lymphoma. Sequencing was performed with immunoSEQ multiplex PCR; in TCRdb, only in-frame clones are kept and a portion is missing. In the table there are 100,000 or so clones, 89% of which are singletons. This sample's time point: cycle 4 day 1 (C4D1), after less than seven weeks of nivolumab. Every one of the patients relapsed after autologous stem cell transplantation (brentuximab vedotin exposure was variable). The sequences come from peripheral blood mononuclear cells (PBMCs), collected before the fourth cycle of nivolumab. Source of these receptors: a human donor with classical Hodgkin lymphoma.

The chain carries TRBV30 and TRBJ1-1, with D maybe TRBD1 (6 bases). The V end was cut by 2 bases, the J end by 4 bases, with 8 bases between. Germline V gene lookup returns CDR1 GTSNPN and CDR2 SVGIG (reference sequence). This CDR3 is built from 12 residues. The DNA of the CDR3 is TGTGCCTGGAGTACGGACAGCACTGAAGCTTTCTTT. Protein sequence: CAWSTDSTEAFF.

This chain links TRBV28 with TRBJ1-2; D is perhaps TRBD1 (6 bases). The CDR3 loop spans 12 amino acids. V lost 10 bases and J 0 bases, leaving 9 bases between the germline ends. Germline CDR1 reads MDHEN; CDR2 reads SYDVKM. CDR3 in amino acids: CATHRANYGYTF. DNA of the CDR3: TGTGCCACTCACAGGGCTAACTATGGCTACACCTTC.

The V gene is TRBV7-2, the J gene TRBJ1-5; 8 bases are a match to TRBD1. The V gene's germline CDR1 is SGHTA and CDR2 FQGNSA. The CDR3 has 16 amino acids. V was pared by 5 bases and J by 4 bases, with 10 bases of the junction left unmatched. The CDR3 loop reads CASSPRAQGGNQPQHF. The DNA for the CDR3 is TGTGCCAGCAGCCCGAGGGCACAGGGGGGAAATCAGCCCCAGCATTTT.

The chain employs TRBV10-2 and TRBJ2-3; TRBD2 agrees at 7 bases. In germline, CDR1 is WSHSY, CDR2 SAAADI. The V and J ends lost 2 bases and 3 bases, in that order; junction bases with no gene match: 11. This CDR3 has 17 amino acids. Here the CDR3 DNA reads TGCGCCAGCAGTGAGGTGTTGTACGGCGGGAGAACAGATACGCAGTATTTT. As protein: CASSEVLYGGRTDTQYF.

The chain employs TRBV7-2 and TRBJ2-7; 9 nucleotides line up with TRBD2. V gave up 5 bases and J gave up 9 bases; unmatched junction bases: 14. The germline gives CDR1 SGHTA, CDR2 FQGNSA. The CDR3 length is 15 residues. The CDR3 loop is CASSPRTSVALGQYF. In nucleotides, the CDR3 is TGTGCCAGCAGCCCCAGGACTAGCGTCGCCCTCGGGCAGTACTTC.

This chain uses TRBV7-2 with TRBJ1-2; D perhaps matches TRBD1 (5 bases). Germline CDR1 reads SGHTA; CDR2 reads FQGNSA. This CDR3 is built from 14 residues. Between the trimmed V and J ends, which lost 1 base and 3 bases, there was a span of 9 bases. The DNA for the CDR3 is TGTGCCAGCAGCTTAGTCGGGGGACACTATGGCTACACCTTC. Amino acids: CASSLVGGHYGYTF. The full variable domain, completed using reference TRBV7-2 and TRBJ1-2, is GAGVSQSPSNKVTEKGKDVELRCDPISGHTALYWYRQSLGQGLEFLIYFQGNSAPDKSGLPSDRFSAERTGGSVSTLTIQRTQQEDSAVYLCASSLVGGHYGYTFGSGTRLTVV.

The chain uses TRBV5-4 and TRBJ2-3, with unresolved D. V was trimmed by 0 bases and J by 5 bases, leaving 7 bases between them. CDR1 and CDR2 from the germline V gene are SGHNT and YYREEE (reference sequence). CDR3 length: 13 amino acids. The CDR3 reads CASSLEPKDTQYF. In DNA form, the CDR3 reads TGTGCCAGCAGCTTGGAGCCCAAAGATACGCAGTATTTT. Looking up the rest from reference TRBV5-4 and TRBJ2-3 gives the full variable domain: ETGVTQSPTHLIKTRGQQVTLRCSSQSGHNTVSWYQQALGQGPQFIFQYYREEENGRGNFPPRFSGLQFPNYSSELNVNALELDDSALYLCASSLEPKDTQYFGPGTRLTVL.

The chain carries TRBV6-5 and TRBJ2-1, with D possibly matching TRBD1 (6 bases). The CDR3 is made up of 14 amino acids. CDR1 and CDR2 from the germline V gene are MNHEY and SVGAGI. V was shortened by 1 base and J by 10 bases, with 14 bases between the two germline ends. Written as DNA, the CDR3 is TGTGCCAGCAGTTACTTACAGGGCAATACGGAGCAGTTCTTC. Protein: CASSYLQGNTEQFF.

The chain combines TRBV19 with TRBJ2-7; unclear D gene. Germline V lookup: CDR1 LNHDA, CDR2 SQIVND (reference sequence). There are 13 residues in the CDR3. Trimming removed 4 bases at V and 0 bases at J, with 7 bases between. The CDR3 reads CASSNPSSYEQYF. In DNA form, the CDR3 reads TGTGCCAGTAGTAATCCTAGCTCCTACGAGCAGTACTTC.